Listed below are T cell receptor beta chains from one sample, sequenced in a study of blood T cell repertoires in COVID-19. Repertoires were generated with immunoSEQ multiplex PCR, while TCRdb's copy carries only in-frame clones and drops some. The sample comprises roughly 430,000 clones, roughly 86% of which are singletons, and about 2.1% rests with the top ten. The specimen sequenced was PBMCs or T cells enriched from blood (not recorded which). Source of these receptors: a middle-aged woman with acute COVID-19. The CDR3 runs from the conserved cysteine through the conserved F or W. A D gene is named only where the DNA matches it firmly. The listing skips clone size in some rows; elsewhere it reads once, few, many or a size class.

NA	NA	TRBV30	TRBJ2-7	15	TGTGCCTGGAGTGTATTCGACAGTTTTACCTACGAGCAGTACTTC	CAWSVFDSFTYEQYF
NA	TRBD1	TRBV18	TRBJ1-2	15	TGTGCCAGCTCAGTGGACAGGGGGCAAGGTGATGGCTACACCTTC	CASSVDRGQGDGYTF
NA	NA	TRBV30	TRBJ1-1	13	TGTGCCGGGGTAGTGGACTCGAACACTGAAGCTTTCTTT	CAGVVDSNTEAFF
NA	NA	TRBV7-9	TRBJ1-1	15	TGTGCCAGCAGCTTAGCAGTCTCCGGGAACACTGAAGCTTTCTTT	CASSLAVSGNTEAFF
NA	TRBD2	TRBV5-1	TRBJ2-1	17	TGCGCCAGCAGCCTGGGACTAGCGGGGGGGTCTTTCAATGAGCAGTTCTTC	CASSLGLAGGSFNEQFF
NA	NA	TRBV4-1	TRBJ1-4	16	TGCGCCAGCAGCCAAGATTACCAGACAACTAATGAAAAACTGTTTTTT	CASSQDYQTTNEKLFF
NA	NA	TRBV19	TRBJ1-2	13	TGTGCCAGTAGTATAGATACAGACTATGGCTACACCTTC	CASSIDTDYGYTF
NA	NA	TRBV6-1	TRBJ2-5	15	TGTGCCAGCAGTCCACGGCAGGGGGGCCAAGAGACCCAGTACTTC	CASSPRQGGQETQYF
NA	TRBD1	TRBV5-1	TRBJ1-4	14	TGCGCCAGCAGCTCGGGACAGGGTTGGGAAAAACTGTTTTTT	CASSSGQGWEKLFF
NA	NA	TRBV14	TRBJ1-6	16	TGTGCCAGCAGCTCGGAGGGCGGACGCTATAATTCACCCCTCCACTTT	CASSSEGGRYNSPLHF
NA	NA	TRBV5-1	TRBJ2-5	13	TGCGCCAGCAGCTTGGCGGGTTCAGAGACCCAGTACTTC	CASSLAGSETQYF
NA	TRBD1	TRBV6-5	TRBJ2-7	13	TGTGCCAGCACCCCGACAGGGATACACGAGCAGTACTTC	CASTPTGIHEQYF
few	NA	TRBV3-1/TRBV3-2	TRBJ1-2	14	TGTGCCAGCAGCCAAGGGGCCCGGGGCTATGGCTACACCTTC	CASSQGARGYGYTF
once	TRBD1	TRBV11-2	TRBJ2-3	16	TGTGCCAGCAGGAGACCCGGGACAGGGCCTAGGGATACGCAGTATTTT	CASRRPGTGPRDTQYF
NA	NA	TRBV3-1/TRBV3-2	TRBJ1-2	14	TGTGCCAGCAGCCCCCTCGAGAAGGGGAATGGCTACACCTTC	CASSPLEKGNGYTF
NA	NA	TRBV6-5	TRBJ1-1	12	TGTGCCAGCAGTTCCGCGACACGTGAAGCTTTCTTT	CASSSATREAFF
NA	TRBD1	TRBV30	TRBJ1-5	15	TGTGCCTGCCGAGCCGGGACAGGGGGCAGTCAGCCCCAGCATTTT	CACRAGTGGSQPQHF
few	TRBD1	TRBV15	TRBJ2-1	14	TGTGCCACCAGCAGGGCAGGACAGGGCCATGAGCAGTTCTTC	CATSRAGQGHEQFF